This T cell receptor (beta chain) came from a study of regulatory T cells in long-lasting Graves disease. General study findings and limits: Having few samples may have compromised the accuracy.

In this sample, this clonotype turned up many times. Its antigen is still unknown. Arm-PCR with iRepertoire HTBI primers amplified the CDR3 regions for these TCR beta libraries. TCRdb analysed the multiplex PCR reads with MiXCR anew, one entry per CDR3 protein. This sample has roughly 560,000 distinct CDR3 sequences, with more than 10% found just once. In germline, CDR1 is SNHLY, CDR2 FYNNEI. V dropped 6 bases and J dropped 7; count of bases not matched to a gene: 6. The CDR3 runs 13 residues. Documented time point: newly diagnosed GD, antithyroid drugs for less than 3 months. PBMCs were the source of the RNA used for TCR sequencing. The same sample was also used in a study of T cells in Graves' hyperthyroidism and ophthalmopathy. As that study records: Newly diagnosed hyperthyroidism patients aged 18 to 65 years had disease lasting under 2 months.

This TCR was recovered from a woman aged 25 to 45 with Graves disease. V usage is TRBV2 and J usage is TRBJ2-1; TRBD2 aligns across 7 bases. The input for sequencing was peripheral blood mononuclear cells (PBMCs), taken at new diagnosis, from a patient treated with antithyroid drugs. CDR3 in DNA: TGTGCCAGCAGGTTTAGCGGGCTAAATGAGCAGTTCTTC. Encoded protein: CASRFSGLNEQFF.